One and the same sample provided the 2 T cell receptor beta chains below, sequenced in a study of T cell changes during pregnancy in multiple sclerosis. Profiled with immunoSEQ multiplex PCR; TCRdb holds only in-frame clones, not every one. The sample has roughly 100,000 clones, under 95% seen once. The sample consisted of peripheral blood, taken before pregnancy. These receptors originate from a female donor with multiple sclerosis, enrolled in a pregnancy study.

V usage is TRBV12-5 and J usage is TRBJ2-1; TRBD2 matches at 8 bases. Germline-derived CDR1 and CDR2 are LGHNT and FRNRAP. The CDR3 runs 16 residues. The junction had 6 bases not matched to a gene; V was cut back by 4 bases and J by 1 base. The CDR3 sequence: CASGSLAGRSYNEQFF. The CDR3, as DNA: TGTGCTAGTGGTTCTTTAGCGGGGAGGTCCTACAATGAGCAGTTCTTC.

The genes are TRBV5-5 and TRBJ2-7; 10 nucleotides align to TRBD1. Trimming took 2 bases from V and 4 from J; bases not matched to a gene: 6. The CDR3 is made up of 15 amino acids. The V gene's germline CDR1 is SGHKS and CDR2 YYEKEE (reference sequence). CDR3 DNA: TGTGCCAGCAGCTTAGCCGGGACAGGGGTATACGAGCAGTACTTC. Translating it yields CASSLAGTGVYEQYF. Drawing the rest from reference TRBV5-5 and TRBJ2-7, the complete variable domain is DAGVTQSPTHLIKTRGQQVTLRCSPISGHKSVSWYQQVLGQGPQFIFQYYEKEERGRGNFPDRFSARQFPNYSSELNVNALLLGDSALYLCASSLAGTGVYEQYFGPGTRLTVT.